This T cell receptor (beta chain) appears in the sequencing data of a study of blood T cell repertoires in COVID-19. Study background: There were acute and convalescent COVID-19 samples, and they came from the United States, Italy and Spain. Sources were T cells, B-cell-depleted T cells, or PBMCs; the material itself was cDNA or gDNA.

Original data processing: Counts of nucleated cells, estimated from reference gene primer amplification, were obtained. Sequenced by immunoSEQ multiplex PCR; TCRdb stores in-frame clones only, minus some. The D gene and trimming were derived from the DNA, and the V and J assignments and clone size from that table. The sample includes about 250,000 clones, about 80% of them seen just once. This CDR3 is 15 amino acids long. Germline-derived CDR1 and CDR2 are MNHEY and SVGEGT. With 0 bases clipped from V and 5 bases from J, the junction kept 4 bases outside the gene matches. Sequences were obtained from peripheral blood. The origin of this receptor is a man aged 50-59 years with active or convalescent COVID-19. The gene calls are TRBV6-2 or TRBV6-3 and TRBJ2-5, with 9 bases that match TRBD2. CDR3 coding DNA: TGTGCCAGCAGTTACTCTAGCGGGGGCATGGAGACCCAGTACTTC. Encoded protein: CASSYSSGGMETQYF.